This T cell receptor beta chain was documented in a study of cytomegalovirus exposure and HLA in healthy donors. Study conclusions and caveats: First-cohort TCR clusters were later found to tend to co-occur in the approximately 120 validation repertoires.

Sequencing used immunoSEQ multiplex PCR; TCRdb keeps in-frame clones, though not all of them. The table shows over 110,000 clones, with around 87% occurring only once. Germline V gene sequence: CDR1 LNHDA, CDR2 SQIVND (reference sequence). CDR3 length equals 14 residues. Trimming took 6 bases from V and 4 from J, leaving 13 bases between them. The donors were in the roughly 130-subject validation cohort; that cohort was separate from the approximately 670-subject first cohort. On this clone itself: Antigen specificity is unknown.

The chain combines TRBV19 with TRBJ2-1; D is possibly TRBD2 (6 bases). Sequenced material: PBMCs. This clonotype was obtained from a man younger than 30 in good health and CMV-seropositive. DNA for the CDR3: TGTGCCAGTAGGGTGGCTAGCGAGTACAATGAGCAGTTCTTC. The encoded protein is CASRVASEYNEQFF.